This entry is about one T cell receptor beta chain. J gave up 2 bases and V 3 bases, and 6 bases lay outside the gene matches. Per the germline V gene, CDR1 is MDHEN and CDR2 is SYDVKM. This CDR3 region has 15 residues. TCRdb's table, derived via immunoSEQ multiplex PCR, lists solely in-frame clones and lacks some. Of over 850,000 clones listed, 78% were seen once; the top ten hold roughly 0.62%. This record comes from a study of shared clonotypes between healthy human individuals. The V gene is TRBV28, the J gene TRBJ1-2, with 7 bases lining up with TRBD1. The clonotype comes from a man younger than 35 in good health. Some clones in this sample may be carry-over from other donors' samples. Sequenced: memory CD4+ T cells from PBMCs. Subset given: CD45RA-negative fraction. The CDR3: CASSFARGGNYGYTF. Here the CDR3 DNA reads TGTGCCAGCAGTTTCGCCAGGGGGGGAAACTATGGCTACACCTTC.